This TCR beta chain was captured in a study of cytomegalovirus exposure and HLA in healthy donors. The overall study: The study placed about four fifths of its 398 genotyped donors in the Caucasian-associated ancestry cluster. Study-wide findings and caveats: Earlier analysis found most TCR beta V segments productive about 90% or about 30% of the time.

As for this clone: Its antigen is undetermined.

Primers: 60 Vbeta forward and 13 Jbeta reverse. The data were produced by immunoSEQ multiplex PCR, yet TCRdb's version contains in-frame clones alone and is incomplete. Here the sample spans fewer than 200,000 clones, roughly four fifths being singletons. At collection, donors were nominally healthy, but unrecorded immune exposures were probable. The CDR3 runs to 14 residues. With V trimmed by 0 bases and J by 5 bases, 2 bases remained unmatched. Germline V gene data show CDR1 as SGDLS and CDR2 as YYNGEE. The clonotype comes from a man aged 45 to 65 in good health and CMV-seronegative. This chain links TRBV9 with TRBJ2-1; 7 bases agree with TRBD1. Sequencing was done on a sample of PBMCs. As DNA, the CDR3 is TGTGCCAGCAGCGTAGTAGGGACAGACAATGAGCAGTTCTTC. Protein sequence: CASSVVGTDNEQFF.